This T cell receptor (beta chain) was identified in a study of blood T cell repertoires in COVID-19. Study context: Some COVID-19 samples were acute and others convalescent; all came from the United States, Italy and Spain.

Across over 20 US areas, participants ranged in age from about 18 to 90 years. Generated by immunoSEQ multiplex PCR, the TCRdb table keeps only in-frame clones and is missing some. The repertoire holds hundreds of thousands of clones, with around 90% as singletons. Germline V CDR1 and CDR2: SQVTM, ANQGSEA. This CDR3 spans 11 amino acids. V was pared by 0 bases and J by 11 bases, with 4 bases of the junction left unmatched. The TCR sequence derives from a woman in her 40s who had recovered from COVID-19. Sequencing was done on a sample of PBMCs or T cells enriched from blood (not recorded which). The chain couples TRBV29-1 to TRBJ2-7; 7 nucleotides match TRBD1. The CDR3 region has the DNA TGCAGCGTTGAAGATCAGGACAGGAAGTACTTC. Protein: CSVEDQDRKYF.